Listed below are T cell receptor beta chains from one sample, sequenced in a study of shared T cell receptors in the human thymus. Profiled with immunoSEQ multiplex PCR; TCRdb holds only in-frame clones, not every one. The profile shows hundreds of thousands of clones, roughly 74% of them singletons. These same data were also listed under a study on human thymus T cells.

Sample: thymocytes. These receptors originate from a boy under two years old with a congenital heart defect. Each CDR3 is given with its conserved first and last residue. A D gene is named only where the DNA matches it firmly. Expanded clones get a size class; other rows say once, few or many, or leave the size out.

cdr3_nt | cdr3_aa | v_call | clone_size | d_call | j_call
TGCAGTGCTCGAACAGGTTTCGGGCAGTACTTC | CSARTGFGQYF | TRBV20-1 | . | . | TRBJ2-7
TGCAGCGTTGAAGGCCAGGGCACAGATACGCAGTATTTT | CSVEGQGTDTQYF | TRBV29-1 | . | . | TRBJ2-3
TGTGCCAGCAGGGACTCCAGAGGTGGCTACACCTTC | CASRDSRGGYTF | TRBV6-1 | . | . | TRBJ1-2
TGTGCCAGCAGGCCAGGGGGCGCGTTGTACGAGCAGTACTTC | CASRPGGALYEQYF | TRBV27 | . | TRBD1 | TRBJ2-7
TGCGCCAGCAGGCTCGACAGGGATAGTGGGGATACGCAGTATTTT | CASRLDRDSGDTQYF | TRBV4-1 | . | TRBD1 | TRBJ2-3
TGTGCCAGCAGTATCCTTGGGGAGGAGGGCTACACCTTC | CASSILGEEGYTF | TRBV28 | . | . | TRBJ1-2
TGTGCCAGCAGCCCGGGACAGGGCTTCTACGAGCAGTACTTC | CASSPGQGFYEQYF | TRBV5-4 | . | TRBD1 | TRBJ2-7
TGTGCCAGCAGCGCCGGACTAGTTGGAGATACGCAGTATTTT | CASSAGLVGDTQYF | TRBV7-3 | . | TRBD2 | TRBJ2-3
TGTGCCTGGAGTGTATGGGGGGGCGAGCAGTTCTTC | CAWSVWGGEQFF | TRBV30 | . | . | TRBJ2-1
TGCAGCGTTGTCGTCGCCATCTTGGGGACTAGCGGAACCAACAATGAGCAGTTCTTC | CSVVVAILGTSGTNNEQFF | TRBV29-1 | few | TRBD2 | TRBJ2-1
TGTGCCAGCAGCGAGGGAGCACGTGAAGCTTTCTTT | CASSEGAREAFF | TRBV7-2 | . | . | TRBJ1-1
TGTGCCAGTACAGTCAGGGAACCCTACGAGCAGTACTTC | CASTVREPYEQYF | TRBV7-2 | . | . | TRBJ2-7
TGTGCCAGTAGTATGAGACCGGGACAGGCGAACTATGGCTACACCTTC | CASSMRPGQANYGYTF | TRBV19 | few | TRBD1 | TRBJ1-2
TGCGCCAGCAGCCAAAAGGGGGGGCTAGCGGGATACAATGAGCAGTTCTTC | CASSQKGGLAGYNEQFF | TRBV4-1 | . | TRBD2 | TRBJ2-1
TGTGCCAGCAGCCGGCAGGGGGTTTATGGCTACACCTTC | CASSRQGVYGYTF | TRBV14 | . | TRBD1 | TRBJ1-2
TGTGCCAGCAGCTTATCCAGGAACACCGGGGAGCTGTTTTTT | CASSLSRNTGELFF | TRBV7-9 | . | . | TRBJ2-2
TGTGCCAGTAGTAACGGGCAGGGGCTGGGGTACGAGCAGTACTTC | CASSNGQGLGYEQYF | TRBV19 | few | . | TRBJ2-7
TGTGCCAGCAGCCCAAATGGACTAGCGGGTTATAACTCCTACGAGCAGTACTTC | CASSPNGLAGYNSYEQYF | TRBV5-4 | . | TRBD2 | TRBJ2-7
TGTGCCAGCAGCTTGGGCGGGAGGGGCTACGAGCAGTACTTC | CASSLGGRGYEQYF | TRBV11-3 | . | TRBD2 | TRBJ2-7
TGTGCTAGTGGTCCCCCGGGCAGGGGTCACTACGAGCAGTACTTC | CASGPPGRGHYEQYF | TRBV12-5 | . | . | TRBJ2-7
TGTGCCAGCAGTTTCGGAGTAGCGCCCGCTCGTACCGGGGAGCTGTTTTTT | CASSFGVAPARTGELFF | TRBV27 | . | . | TRBJ2-2
TGTGCCTGGAGTGCTGGGCGGGAGGGGCTGCTGGATAATACGCAGTATTTT | CAWSAGREGLLDNTQYF | TRBV30 | . | TRBD2 | TRBJ2-3
TGTGCCAGCAGCTTGGCAGCCGGGACAGAGTATAGCAATCAGCCCCAGCATTTT | CASSLAAGTEYSNQPQHF | TRBV11-2 | . | TRBD1 | TRBJ1-5
TGCGCCAGCAGCCAAGATCTTATCGCAGGGGGCTTAGAGACCCAGTACTTC | CASSQDLIAGGLETQYF | TRBV4-1 | . | TRBD1 | TRBJ2-5
TGTGCCAGCAGTGACCTGACTAGCGTTCCCTACAATGAGCAGTTCTTC | CASSDLTSVPYNEQFF | TRBV6-1 | . | TRBD2 | TRBJ2-1
TGTGCCAGCAGGGAGGGACTAGCGGGTTACAATGAGCAGTTCTTC | CASREGLAGYNEQFF | TRBV27 | few | TRBD2 | TRBJ2-1
TGTGCCAGCAGCTCCCTCCCGCAGGGGGAGACCCAGTACTTC | CASSSLPQGETQYF | TRBV13 | . | . | TRBJ2-5
TGTGCCAGCGGAAAAGCCCTAGACTATGGCTACACCTTC | CASGKALDYGYTF | TRBV27 | . | . | TRBJ1-2
TGCGCCAGCAGTCAATTCCACCCCGGGGAGGGCACAGATACGCAGTATTTT | CASSQFHPGEGTDTQYF | TRBV23-1 | . | . | TRBJ2-3
TGTGCCAGCTCACCACCGAACAGCTACAGGGATTGTGAGCAGTTCTTC | CASSPPNSYRDCEQFF | TRBV18 | . | . | TRBJ2-1
TGTGCCTGGAGTTGGAGACTAGCGGGGGACTCTGAGCAGTACTTC | CAWSWRLAGDSEQYF | TRBV30 | . | TRBD2 | TRBJ2-7
TGTGCCAGCAGTTCCGATGCGGGGGCGCCGATCCTGAACACTGAAGCTTTCTTT | CASSSDAGAPILNTEAFF | TRBV28 | . | . | TRBJ1-1
TGTGCCAGCAGCTTAGGGGAGGTAATGAACACTGAAGCTTTCTTT | CASSLGEVMNTEAFF | TRBV7-8 | . | . | TRBJ1-1
TGTGCCAGCAGCCCAACTAGCGGGGGGGATACGCAGTATTTT | CASSPTSGGDTQYF | TRBV27 | few | TRBD2 | TRBJ2-3
TGTGCCAGCAGCTTGGGGGGTCAGGGGGAGACCCAGTACTTC | CASSLGGQGETQYF | TRBV5-6 | . | . | TRBJ2-5
TGTGCCAGCAGCCGACCAGCGGGAGGGCCGCTATTGGGGGAGCTGTTTTTT | CASSRPAGGPLLGELFF | TRBV7-2 | . | TRBD2 | TRBJ2-2
TGCGCCAGCAGCACCCGACAGGGGGCAGGAGGCTACACCTTC | CASSTRQGAGGYTF | TRBV5-1 | . | TRBD1 | TRBJ1-2
TGCGCCAGCAGTCGGGGGGATCGCTCCTACGAGCAGTACTTC | CASSRGDRSYEQYF | TRBV5-1 | . | TRBD2 | TRBJ2-7
TGTGCCAGCTATCCAGGGGATGAGCAGTTCTTC | CASYPGDEQFF | TRBV18 | few | . | TRBJ2-1
TGCGCCAGCAGCTTGGGACTGAAGACAGGGAGTACTAACTATGGCTACACCTTC | CASSLGLKTGSTNYGYTF | TRBV5-1 | . | TRBD1 | TRBJ1-2
TGTGCCTTAGGACAGGGCAATCAGCCCCAGCATTTT | CALGQGNQPQHF | TRBV30 | few | TRBD1 | TRBJ1-5
TGTGCCAGCAGCACCGGTGTCATGAACACTGAAGCTTTCTTT | CASSTGVMNTEAFF | TRBV7-2 | few | . | TRBJ1-1
TGCGCCAGCAGCCAAGATCCATCTCGGGACAGGGGGCGCAACACCGGGGAGCTGTTTTTT | CASSQDPSRDRGRNTGELFF | TRBV4-3 | . | TRBD1 | TRBJ2-2
TGTGCCAGTAGTGCCCGGGACAGGGGGCACGAGCAGTACTTC | CASSARDRGHEQYF | TRBV19 | . | TRBD1 | TRBJ2-7
TGTGCCAGCGACGGGGAGGGAACCTACAATGAGCAGTTCTTC | CASDGEGTYNEQFF | TRBV11-2 | . | TRBD2 | TRBJ2-1
TGTGCCAGCAGCTTAAATGCGGGAGTCACGGCAGATACGCAGTATTTT | CASSLNAGVTADTQYF | TRBV7-2 | . | TRBD2 | TRBJ2-3
TGTGCCAGCAGCCCGGGACACCTCTACGAGCAGTACTTC | CASSPGHLYEQYF | TRBV27 | . | . | TRBJ2-7
TGCAGCGTTGGGAGAGCTTTCTTT | CSVGRAFF | TRBV29-1 | once | . | TRBJ1-1
TGTGCCAGCAGCTTAGAGGCTAGCGGAAAGTTCTTC | CASSLEASGKFF | TRBV7-8 | . | TRBD2 | TRBJ2-1
TGTGCCAGCAGTACGGGGGGGGGACAAGGGTTTGGGACCCAGTACTTC | CASSTGGGQGFGTQYF | TRBV25-1 | few | TRBD2 | TRBJ2-5
TGTGCCAGCAGTTGCCGGGACAGGGGGCACGATGGCTACACCTTC | CASSCRDRGHDGYTF | TRBV28 | . | TRBD1 | TRBJ1-2